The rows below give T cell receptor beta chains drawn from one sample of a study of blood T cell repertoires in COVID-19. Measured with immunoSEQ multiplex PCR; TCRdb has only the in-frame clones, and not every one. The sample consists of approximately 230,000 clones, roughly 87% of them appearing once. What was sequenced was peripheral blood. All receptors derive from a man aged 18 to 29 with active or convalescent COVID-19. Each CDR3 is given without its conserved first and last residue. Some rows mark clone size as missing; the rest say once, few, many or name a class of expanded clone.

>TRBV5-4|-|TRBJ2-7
ASSLESGSSSYEQY
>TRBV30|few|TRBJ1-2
AWRFGPGGNYGYT
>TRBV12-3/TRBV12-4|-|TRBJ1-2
ASSFGGGYT
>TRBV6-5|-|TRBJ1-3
ASSRQAGNTIY
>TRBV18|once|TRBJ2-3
ASSPPGQGRTDTQY
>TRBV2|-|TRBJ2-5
ASSSGGSETQY
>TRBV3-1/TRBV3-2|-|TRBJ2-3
ASSFAQPKSGVGTDTQY
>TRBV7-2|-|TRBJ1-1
ASSFPTNTEAF
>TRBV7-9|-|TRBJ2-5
ASSRAGGGETQY
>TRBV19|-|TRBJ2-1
ASSIRQGNEQF
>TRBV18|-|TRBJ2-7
ASSPTATYEQY
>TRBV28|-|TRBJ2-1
ASTLGGQGAYNEQF
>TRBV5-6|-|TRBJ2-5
ASSGSSGRPHGTQY
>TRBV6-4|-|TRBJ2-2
ASSDSRTGNTGELF
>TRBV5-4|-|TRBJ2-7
ASSFSSTSGAYEQY
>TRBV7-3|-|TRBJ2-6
ASSERQGSGANVLT
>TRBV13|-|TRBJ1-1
ASSFQGATEAF
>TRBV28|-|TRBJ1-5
ASSSGNQPQH
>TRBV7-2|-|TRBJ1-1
ASSLEMRQGNEAF
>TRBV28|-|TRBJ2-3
ASSTIVKRSSTDTQY
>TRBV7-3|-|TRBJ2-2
ASSLVIAGDAGELF
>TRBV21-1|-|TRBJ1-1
AGYWDRTDTEAF
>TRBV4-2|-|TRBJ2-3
ASSQVDSGLAEDTQY
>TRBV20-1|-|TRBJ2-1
SANYEQF
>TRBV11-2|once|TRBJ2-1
ASSLEAGAPYNEQF